This T cell receptor (beta chain) was obtained from a study of cytotoxic CD8 clonotypes in ibrutinib-treated CLL. Study background: Among patients, 24 responded partially and 2 completely; approximately 14 then stayed remitted and around 12 progressed after median around 73 months.

Unmatched junction bases numbered 3, after V lost 1 base and J lost 5 bases. The length of the CDR3 is 14 residues. Germline loops: CDR1 LNHDA, CDR2 SQIVND (reference sequence). Regarding this clone: Its target is unknown.

Deep sequencing aimed at 1 in 200,000 to 1 in 1 million T cells' resolution. TCRdb's copy holds only in-frame clones and misses some; the assay was immunoSEQ multiplex PCR. The data hold fewer than 200,000 clones, with roughly four fifths observed a single time. Findings of the study overall: Clonality was higher at ibrutinib response and returned toward baseline at progression. Clonality (at baseline) was higher than in age-matched healthy donors and tracked circulating CD8+ T-cell counts.

This sequence joins TRBV19 and TRBJ1-1; 8 nucleotides line up with TRBD1. Source: PBMCs, taken after 24 months of ibrutinib treatment. The source is a human donor with chronic lymphocytic leukemia. The CDR3 sequence: CASSIGTGLTEAFF. The CDR3 nucleotides are TGTGCCAGTAGTATAGGGACAGGGTTGACTGAAGCTTTCTTT.